This entry features one TCR beta chain sequence. This clone was seen only a few times. Its binding antigen is unknown. Base qualities were left out, and no much larger clone turns up one base away. TCRbeta CDR3 regions were amplified from genomic DNA using the immunoSEQ Assay, a bias-controlled multiplex PCR. The authors' pipeline ran thus. The number of nucleated cells in each sample was estimated by amplification of reference gene primers within the assay. To quantify the absolute abundance of each unique TCRbeta CDR3 rearrangement, sequence reads were collapsed and filtered. For each sample, productive Simpson clonality was calculated as the square root of Simpson's diversity index over productive rearrangements. TCRdb mirrors the immuneACCESS table, restricted to in-frame sequences. Some clones are absent from its copies; in checked studies, under half trace to an unresolved V gene, and the reason for the others is unknown. D and trimming were read from the DNA, whereas the V and J calls and clone size are those reported in that table. Recorded for this sample are some 150,000 clones; 79% of them occurred a single time. The ten largest clonotypes hold around 5% of the sample.

Here V drops 5 bases and J drops 3 bases, and the junction holds 4 bases not matched to any gene. The CDR3 spans 14 residues, from the cysteine through the phenylalanine. Just CDR3 DNA is preserved here, 42 bases in frame from base 1. CDR1 and CDR2, per the germline V gene, are MNHEY and SVGAGI. In Seattle, one collaborating source enrolled patients while the infection was active and tracked those patients longitudinally over the course of disease. The collaborating institutions used their own protocols to collect whole blood in K2EDTA tubes. For TCRbeta analysis, collaborator samples were shipped as frozen whole blood, as isolated PBMCs, or as DNA extracted from either sample type. The source of the sample is a study of blood T cell repertoires in COVID-19 (dated by TCRdb to the early 2020s). With regard to the full study: Samples from collaborators originated in the United States, Italy and Spain and spanned both the acute and convalescent phases of COVID-19. The material from the prospective study consisted of cDNA or gDNA derived from T cells, B-cell-depleted T cells, or PBMCs. The dataset comprised deeply sampled blood TCRbeta repertoires from subjects exposed to, actively infected with, or recovered from COVID-19. A freely available public database, intended as a resource for researchers studying the immune response to SARS-CoV-2, is where the repertoires were released. A de-identified subject ID, COVID-19 status, age in years and sex were almost always included in the sample metadata. HLA class I and class II types, where available, came from metadata supplied by the sample provider rather than from assay-based typing. The samples were drawn from two sources: the first 160 participants of the ongoing ImmuneRACE study, and approximately 1,300 subjects contributed by 6 global collaborators. Overall study outcomes, separate from this receptor: The amount of clinical and demographic metadata varied by source and participant and was provided uncurated.

The sample taken for sequencing was peripheral blood. The receptor was derived from a woman in her 70s with COVID-19, enrolled during active disease. The rearranged chain carries TRBV6-5 and TRBJ2-7, and 10 junctional nucleotides match TRBD1. The CDR3 protein sequence reads: CASSRDRGGYEQYF. In nucleotide form, the sequence is TGTGCCAGCAGTCGGGACAGGGGCGGCTACGAGCAGTACTTC.